This T cell receptor (beta chain) was obtained from a study of T cells in Graves' hyperthyroidism and ophthalmopathy (dated by TCRdb to 2018 to 2020). Regarding the study in general: Peripheral blood samples were taken at initial diagnosis, before any treatment was given. To identify distinguishing TCR V-J signatures, a discovery cohort of roughly 100 patients was used, comprising 40 to 45 with Graves' ophthalmopathy and 55 to 65 with stable Graves' hyperthyroidism. An independent validation cohort of under 20 hyperthyroidism patients and 17 patients who later progressed to ophthalmopathy tested prospective prediction of ophthalmopathy. The approximately 98 discovery patients were randomly divided into training and test sets at a 7:3 ratio. The study also compared thyroid tissue and blood T-cell repertoires from a handful of Graves' hyperthyroidism patients. Once sampling was done, hyperthyroidism patients were given methimazole at a starting dose of 30 mg daily, whereas ophthalmopathy patients were given high-dose intravenous methylprednisolone. According to the paper, TCR Vbeta CDR3 sequencing was carried out on roughly 130 peripheral blood samples, which came from around 43 ophthalmopathy, around 74 hyperthyroidism and some 17 progressor patients.

The investigation overall reported the following: Sample size was not statistically predetermined, and blinding of investigators to group allocation was not performed. A 13 V-J signature model separated ophthalmopathy from stable hyperthyroidism, with roughly 88% sensitivity and approximately 81% specificity in cross-validation and 80%/75% in testing. In validation, progression to ophthalmopathy was predicted by the model with nearly 71% sensitivity and 72% to 85% specificity, a median of about 6 months before onset. Blood samples also contained most of the expanded thyroid clonotypes (frequency above 0.001), which suggests that blood repertoires may reflect thyroid immune responses.

Moderately to severely active disease, a Clinical Activity Score of at least 3, a NOSPECS grade of at least 4, and a duration under 3 months were present in ophthalmopathy patients. Exclusion was applied to patients with uncontrolled infections, other autoimmune diseases, pregnancy or lactation. Diagnoses were based on clinical symptoms, serum thyroxine and TRAb, thyroid ultrasound and orbital computed tomography. PBMCs were isolated from 10 ml of fresh peripheral blood by Ficoll-Paque density gradient centrifugation. Trizol reagent was used to extract total RNA, and RNA quality was then checked on an Agilent 2100 Bioanalyzer. Amplification of TCR beta CDR3 regions was carried out from RNA transcripts. The first round of RT-PCR for the TCR CDR3 was performed with the HTBI primer set and the Qiagen OneStep RT-PCR kit. Libraries were constructed in a second round of multiplex PCR, after which size selection and purification were carried out. Paired-end sequencing of the libraries was performed with 100 bp reads on an Illumina HiSeq2000. The original methods were these. SOAPnuke was used to process the raw data, throwing out any read that contained adapters or uncalled bases, had a mean Phred below 15, or lacked an exact constant-primer or identifier match. High-quality paired reads were merged with COPE v1.2.5, and unique nucleotide sequences were defined as clonotypes. MiTCR v1.1 was used to align the clonotypes against IMGT TRBV, TRBD and TRBJ reference segments. The analysis was restricted to V-J combinations with a frequency above 0.0001, which together covered 99% to 99.2% of the repertoires. The TCS score was defined as F50 (clonal expansion) divided by E x V (chaos), with BLOSUM62-based TCRdist calculated between CDR3 peptides within each V-J. Welch's t-statistics and random forest reduced around 510 V-J features to 10 to 15, which were used in a naive Bayes classifier (R e1071). The raw public reads went through TCRdb reprocessing: fastp at Q25, MiXCR clone calling, in-frame beta chains kept. For every CDR3 protein sequence, its rows merge into one entry that carries the most common genes and DNA. The V and J calls reflect TCRdb's pipeline rather than the authors' work. The sample table records a few hundred thousand distinct CDR3 sequences; roughly 16% of these occur just once. The ten largest clonotypes hold approximately 3.5% of the sample.

The V end loses 6 bases and the J end loses 0 bases, and a stretch of 11 bases separates them. Reading from cysteine to phenylalanine, the CDR3 counts 14 amino acids. CDR3 DNA is the only sequence kept; it has 42 bases, read in frame from the first base. The CDR1 and CDR2 encoded by the germline V gene are MDHEN and SYDVKM. Only a few counts were recorded for this clonotype. The specificity of this receptor is unknown. Per-nucleotide qualities are absent, and no much larger clonotype sits a single base away. The sample was blood. Recombination linked TRBV28 to TRBJ1-2; the D gene assignment is ambiguous. The receptor comes from a woman in her forties with Graves' ophthalmopathy. CDR3 reads: CASSRQQANYGYTF. The sequenced DNA is TGTGCCAGCAGCCGACAACAAGCTAACTATGGCTACACCTTC.